This passage covers 29 T cell receptor beta chains from one sample sequenced in a study of beta chain features in type 1 diabetes. Study-level results: For Type 1 diabetes patients, all four CD4+ subsets carried TCRB CDR3s that were moderately but significantly shorter.

Sequenced material consisted of expressed TCRB transcripts (all of the isolated RNA was reverse transcribed). Profiled with immunoSEQ multiplex PCR; TCRdb holds only in-frame clones, not every one. The sample has about 160,000 clones; approximately 7.8% are singletons. Their recognized antigens are unknown. What was sequenced was central memory CD4+ T cells from blood. The receptors originated from a middle-aged woman with type 1 diabetes.

This clone has more than one count but fewer than ten. The chain combines TRBV7-2 with TRBJ2-6; 10 bases are a match to TRBD1. Germline assignment: CDR1 SGHTA and CDR2 FQGNSA. This CDR3 spans 17 amino acids. V lost 7 bases and J lost 2; bases outside the gene matches: 8. This CDR3 is CASNPRDRGTGANVLTF. DNA of the CDR3: TGTGCCAGCAACCCCCGGGACAGGGGAACTGGGGCCAACGTCCTGACTTTC.

This chain links TRBV19 with TRBJ1-1; 7 positions agree with TRBD1. This CDR3 is built from 12 residues. Germline loops: CDR1 LNHDA, CDR2 SQIVND (reference sequence). J was trimmed by 7 bases and V by 7 bases; bases with no gene match: 6. CDR3 bases: TGTGCCAGTACCTCGGACAGGTTTGAAGCTTTCTTT. Protein sequence: CASTSDRFEAFF.

A few counts support this clone. The gene calls are TRBV25-1 and TRBJ1-2; 10 bases fit TRBD1. The V segment lost 11 bases and the J segment 8 bases; nucleotides outside the gene matches: 8. The CDR3 has 12 residues. Germline V gene lookup returns CDR1 MGHDK and CDR2 SYGVNS. CDR3 in DNA: TGTGCCGTTAGACAGGGGGCTGGAGGCTACACCTTC. Protein: CAVRQGAGGYTF.

The genes are TRBV28 and TRBJ1-1; D remains unclear. The V gene's germline CDR1 is MDHEN and CDR2 SYDVKM. The length of the CDR3 is 11 residues. V was clipped by 5 bases and J by 8 bases, with 9 bases between them. The CDR3 sequence: CASSTRGEAFF. CDR3 bases: TGTGCCAGCAGTACTAGAGGCGAAGCTTTCTTT.

V and J are TRBV7-8 and TRBJ2-5; maybe TRBD2 (5 bases). The CDR3 totals 14 residues. V dropped 2 bases and J dropped 4 bases, with 11 bases sitting between them. CDR1 is SGHVS and CDR2 is FQNEAQ in the germline V gene. The CDR3 loop is CASSLQRGSETQYF. The CDR3 DNA is TGTGCCAGCAGCTTACAGCGCGGGTCAGAGACCCAGTACTTC.

The rearrangement joins TRBV14 to TRBJ2-3; the match to TRBD1 covers 10 bases. The CDR3 is 13 amino acids. V gave up 3 bases and J gave up 11 bases; unmatched junction bases: 5. Germline V gene data show CDR1 as SGHDN and CDR2 as FVKESK. The CDR3 here is CASSQGQGKKQYF. The CDR3 nucleotides read TGTGCCAGCAGCCAGGGACAGGGGAAGAAGCAGTATTTT.

V usage is TRBV7-8 and J usage is TRBJ2-3, with D tentatively TRBD1 (6 bases). This CDR3 contains 14 residues. CDR1 and CDR2 (germline): SGHVS, FQNEAQ. V was shortened by 1 base and J by 4 bases, with 9 bases between the two germline ends. The CDR3 DNA follows: TGTGCCAGCAGCTTAGAACAGGGCGCAGATACGCAGTATTTT. Its translation is CASSLEQGADTQYF.

This clone was seen ten or more times. The chain employs TRBV4-2 and TRBJ2-7; the D gene is possibly TRBD2 (5 bases). The V and J ends lost 4 bases and 3 bases respectively, with 10 bases between them. Germline loops: CDR1 LGHNA, CDR2 YNFKEQ. The length of the CDR3 is 13 residues. The CDR3 loop reads CASSPLTSYEQYF. CDR3 in DNA: TGTGCCAGCAGCCCGCTTACTAGCTACGAGCAGTACTTC.

The gene calls are TRBV18 and TRBJ2-7, with TRBD1 as a possible D gene (6 bases). V lost 7 bases and J 5 bases, leaving 15 bases between the germline ends. CDR3 size: 13 residues. Germline V gives CDR1 KGHSH, CDR2 LQKENI. The CDR3 here is CASLPTGFDEQYF. In nucleotides, the CDR3 is TGTGCCAGCTTACCGACAGGATTCGACGAGCAGTACTTC. The entire variable domain, with the rest obtained from reference TRBV18 and TRBJ2-7, is as follows: NAGVMQNPRHLVRRRGQEARLRCSPMKGHSHVYWYRQLPEEGLKFMVYLQKENIIDESGMPKERFSAEFPKEGPSILRIQQVVRGDSAAYFCASLPTGFDEQYFGPGTRLTVT.

The V gene is TRBV9, the J gene TRBJ1-3; D uncertain. Germline assignment: CDR1 SGDLS and CDR2 YYNGEE. The CDR3 totals 15 residues. V lost 1 base to trimming and J lost 0 bases, with 8 bases between them. The CDR3 bases are TGTGCCAGCAGCGTAAACAGCCTCTCTGGAAACACCATATATTTT. Its translation: CASSVNSLSGNTIYF.

This clone occurred a few times. This chain connects TRBV2 to TRBJ2-3, with D possibly TRBD1 on 6 matching bases. The V end was cut by 2 bases, the J end by 2 bases, with 8 bases between. The CDR3 extends over 14 amino acids. The germline V gene has CDR1 SNHLY and CDR2 FYNNEI. CDR3 nucleotide sequence: TGTGCCAGCAGTGAATGGGGGCCCACAGATACGCAGTATTTT. Translating it yields CASSEWGPTDTQYF.

This clone has only a few counts. CDR3 loop: CASSIWRDDTDTQYF. The CDR3 nucleotides are TGTGCCAGTAGTATTTGGCGGGACGACACAGATACGCAGTATTTT. This chain uses TRBV19 with TRBJ2-3; perhaps TRBD2 as D (6 bases). Trimming stripped 3 bases from V and 2 bases from J, with 12 bases between. The CDR3 has 15 amino acids. From germline, CDR1 is LNHDA and CDR2 SQIVND (reference sequence). Variable domain in full (rest from reference TRBV19 and TRBJ2-3): DGGITQSPKYLFRKEGQNVTLSCEQNLNHDAMYWYRQDPGQGLRLIYYSQIVNDFQKGDIAEGYSVSREKKESFPLTVTSAQKNPTAFYLCASSIWRDDTDTQYFGPGTRLTVL.

This clone was recorded many times. V usage is TRBV20-1 and J usage is TRBJ1-2, with D unresolved. V was pared by 6 bases and J by 8 bases, with 13 bases between. Germline V lookup: CDR1 DFQATT, CDR2 SNEGSKA (reference sequence). This CDR3 region has 11 residues. The DNA of the CDR3 is TGCAGTGCCTCCGGGGTCCCGGGCTACACCTTC. Protein sequence: CSASGVPGYTF.

The rearrangement joins TRBV9 to TRBJ1-1; D gene unclear. V was clipped by 4 bases and J by 1 base, with 5 bases between them. The CDR3 is 12 amino acids. The germline gives CDR1 SGDLS, CDR2 YYNGEE. CDR3 sequence: CASSPQNTEAFF. The CDR3, as DNA: TGTGCCAGCAGCCCCCAGAACACTGAAGCTTTCTTT.

Concerning this clone: This specimen includes other DNA sequences encoding the same CDR3. CDR3 coding DNA: TGTGCCAGCAGCCCGGGGACAGATAGCAATCAGCCCCAGCATTTT. Residues: CASSPGTDSNQPQHF. This chain links TRBV5-4 with TRBJ1-5; TRBD1 matches at 7 bases. Trimming took 4 bases from V and 0 from J; bases not matched to a gene: 4. The CDR3 spans 15 residues. The germline CDR1 and CDR2 sequences are SGHNT and YYREEE (reference sequence). The full variable domain, with the rest looked up from reference TRBV5-4 and TRBJ1-5, is ETGVTQSPTHLIKTRGQQVTLRCSSQSGHNTVSWYQQALGQGPQFIFQYYREEENGRGNFPPRFSGLQFPNYSSELNVNALELDDSALYLCASSPGTDSNQPQHFGDGTRLSIL.

This clone turned up a few times. J is TRBJ2-2 and V is TRBV7-3, with D possibly matching TRBD2 (6 bases). Germline CDR1 and CDR2: SGHTA and FQGTGA. The CDR3 contains 16 residues. Deletions cut 5 bases from V and 2 bases from J, with 15 bases between. The CDR3 here is CASSPPGLRNTGELFF. The CDR3, as DNA: TGTGCCAGCAGCCCCCCGGGACTGCGCAACACCGGGGAGCTGTTTTTT.

This chain uses TRBV5-6 with TRBJ1-6; 7 bases map to TRBD1. The CDR3 length is 15 residues. Germline V gene lookup returns CDR1 SGHDT and CDR2 YYEEEE. Trimming at V came to 1 base and at J to 8 bases, leaving 6 bases not matched to a gene. This chain's CDR3 is CASSLRPGGDSPLHF. The DNA for the CDR3 is TGTGCCAGCAGCTTGAGGCCAGGGGGAGATTCACCCCTCCACTTT.

In its sample, this clone was seen many times. The chain has TRBV7-2 and TRBJ2-1; tentative D call: TRBD2 (6 bases). Germline CDR1 reads SGHTA; CDR2 reads FQGNSA. This CDR3 region has 16 residues. Trimming removed 4 bases at V and 5 bases at J, with 18 bases between. CDR3 DNA: TGTGCCAGCAGCTACAAACCTAGCGTACAACACAATGAGCAGTTCTTC. This encodes CASSYKPSVQHNEQFF.

This clone appeared a few times. The rearrangement links TRBV18 to TRBJ2-3; 9 bases fit TRBD2. This CDR3 region has 15 residues. V trimming: 3 bases; J trimming: 3 bases; junction bases outside the gene matches: 4. CDR1 and CDR2 (germline): KGHSH, LQKENI. CDR3 bases: TGTGCCAGCTCACCTAGCGGGAGAGGAACAGATACGCAGTATTTT. This encodes CASSPSGRGTDTQYF.

V usage is TRBV18 and J usage is TRBJ1-2; 7 nucleotides line up with TRBD1. With V trimmed by 2 bases and J by 4 bases, 4 bases remained unmatched. The CDR3 spans 14 residues. Germline CDR1 KGHSH, CDR2 LQKENI. CDR3 sequence (DNA): TGTGCCAGCTCACCAGACAGGGAGGCCTATGGCTACACCTTC. It codes for CASSPDREAYGYTF.

This clone has more than one count but fewer than ten. This chain joins TRBV5-1 and TRBJ1-6; a weak D match, TRBD1 (6 bases). The CDR3 runs to 14 residues. The germline gives CDR1 SGHRS, CDR2 YFSETQ. With 7 bases removed from V and 6 bases from J, the gap between germline ends came to 14 bases. The CDR3 DNA sequence: TGCGCCAGCTCCTCCGGGACATTTAATTCACCCCTCCACTTT. Translating it yields CASSSGTFNSPLHF.

The rearrangement joins TRBV6-5 to TRBJ2-5; perhaps TRBD1 as D (6 bases). Germline V gene sequence: CDR1 MNHEY, CDR2 SVGAGI. The CDR3 is 12 amino acids. V shed 5 bases and J shed 6 bases, with 10 bases lying between them. The CDR3 DNA reads TGTGCCAGCAGTAACAGGGAGAAGACCCAGTACTTC. Translation: CASSNREKTQYF.

This clone showed up just a few times. The V call is TRBV2, the J call TRBJ2-1; 11 nucleotides align to TRBD2. Per germline, CDR1 SNHLY and CDR2 FYNNEI. The CDR3 runs to 16 residues. Unmatched junction bases numbered 12, after V lost 7 bases and J lost 7 bases. Written as DNA, the CDR3 is TGTGCCAGCACCCTAATCACTAGCGGGAGTGGGAATGAGCAGTTCTTC. Encoded protein: CASTLITSGSGNEQFF.

This rearrangement joins TRBV19 to TRBJ1-2; D remains ambiguous. With 3 bases removed from V and 8 bases from J, the gap between germline ends came to 7 bases. The CDR3 has 11 residues. Per the germline V gene, CDR1 is LNHDA and CDR2 is SQIVND (reference sequence). The DNA of the CDR3 is TGTGCCAGTAGTATTTCAGAAGGCTACACCTTC. Residues: CASSISEGYTF.

The chain couples TRBV7-2 to TRBJ1-5, with D possibly matching TRBD1 (5 bases). The germline CDR1 and CDR2 sequences are SGHTA and FQGNSA. The CDR3 is 13 amino acids. V was shortened by 5 bases and J by 5 bases, with 10 bases between the two germline ends. The CDR3 nucleotides are TGTGCCAGCAGCCCCGACAGAGATCAGCCCCAGCATTTT. Its translation: CASSPDRDQPQHF. The entire variable domain, with the rest obtained from reference TRBV7-2 and TRBJ1-5, is as follows: GAGVSQSPSNKVTEKGKDVELRCDPISGHTALYWYRQSLGQGLEFLIYFQGNSAPDKSGLPSDRFSAERTGGSVSTLTIQRTQQEDSAVYLCASSPDRDQPQHFGDGTRLSIL.

The chain couples TRBV30 to TRBJ1-1; D is undetermined. The CDR3 totals 11 residues. V was cut by 6 bases and J by 1 base, with 6 bases left in between. Per the germline V gene, CDR1 is GTSNPN and CDR2 is SVGIG (reference sequence). The CDR3 here is CACQENTEAFF. DNA for the CDR3: TGTGCCTGTCAGGAGAACACTGAAGCTTTCTTT.

V and J are TRBV21-1 and TRBJ1-5; the table's TRBD1 call for D was not verified on the DNA. TRBV21-1 corresponds to a pseudogene. CDR3 size: 14 residues. DNA for the CDR3: TGTGCCAGCAGCCTAGACAGGGGCAATCAGCCCCAGCATTTT. Amino acids: CASSLDRGNQPQHF.

To note about this clone: An end of the junction differs from the germline gene, which may be a read error. This chain links TRBV5-8 with TRBJ2-7, with TRBD2 matching over 8 bases. Germline V gene lookup returns CDR1 SGHTS and CDR2 YDEGEE. This CDR3 has 14 residues. CDR3 nucleotide sequence: TGTACCAGCAGCTTAGCGGGAATCTCCTACGAGCAGTACTTC. It specifies CTSSLAGISYEQYF.

The sample holds a few counts of this clone. The genes are TRBV29-1 and TRBJ2-7, with D possibly being TRBD1 (6 bases). V was shortened by 2 bases and J by 6 bases, with 11 bases between the two germline ends. Germline values: CDR1 SQVTM, CDR2 ANQGSEA. The CDR3 sequence is 12 residues long. The CDR3 DNA is TGCAGCGTTGAAAGGGTGGGGGCCGAGCAGTACTTC. This codes for CSVERVGAEQYF.